These 22 T cell receptor beta chains came from one sample sequenced in a study of shared clonotypes between healthy human individuals. Profiling relied on immunoSEQ multiplex PCR, and the TCRdb table lists in-frame clones only, not all of them. The sample has 500,000 to 550,000 clones, roughly 95% seen once; the top ten hold about 0.059%. The material sequenced was naive CD4+ T cells sorted from blood. As to subset: CD45RA+ positively selected. These receptors were taken from a woman between 25 and 40 years old in good health.

The chain carries TRBV30 and TRBJ1-4, with D perhaps matching TRBD1 (6 bases). The CDR3 spans 14 residues. Germline assignment: CDR1 GTSNPN and CDR2 SVGIG (reference sequence). V was clipped by 7 bases and J by 3 bases, with 15 bases between them. The CDR3 coding sequence is TGTGCCTTCTCACAGGGTCTCGCTAATGAAAAACTGTTTTTT. This sequence encodes CAFSQGLANEKLFF.

This rearrangement joins TRBV19 to TRBJ1-1, with D uncertain. This CDR3 contains 13 residues. Germline CDR1 reads LNHDA; CDR2 reads SQIVND (reference sequence). Trimming took off 5 bases at V and 7 bases at J, with 14 bases between the two ends. The CDR3 sequence is CASSPLGLGEAFF. The CDR3 bases are TGTGCCAGTAGTCCCTTAGGCTTGGGTGAAGCTTTCTTT. Based on the CDR3 plus reference TRBV19 and TRBJ1-1, the full variable domain is DGGITQSPKYLFRKEGQNVTLSCEQNLNHDAMYWYRQDPGQGLRLIYYSQIVNDFQKGDIAEGYSVSREKKESFPLTVTSAQKNPTAFYLCASSPLGLGEAFFGQGTRLTVV.

The genes are TRBV10-3 and TRBJ1-5; D is possibly TRBD1 (5 bases). Between the trimmed V and J ends, which lost 6 bases and 9 bases, there was a span of 18 bases. The CDR3 is 14 residues long. From germline, CDR1 is ENHRY and CDR2 SYGVKD. CDR3 sequence reads: CAISGSGTGLPQHF. The CDR3 coding sequence is TGTGCCATCAGCGGCTCCGGGACCGGGTTGCCCCAGCATTTT.

The J gene is TRBJ1-2, the V gene TRBV7-9, with 7 bases identical to TRBD1. The germline CDR1 and CDR2 sequences are SEHNR and FQNEAQ (reference sequence). J gave up 4 bases and V 1 base, and 3 bases lay outside the gene matches. This CDR3 region has 14 residues. The CDR3 DNA is TGTGCCAGCAGCTTAGAGGGGGCAGGCTATGGCTACACCTTC. It encodes CASSLEGAGYGYTF.

V gene TRBV6-5 combines with J gene TRBJ1-2; D might be TRBD1 (6 bases). This CDR3 is built from 14 residues. Germline assignment: CDR1 MNHEY and CDR2 SVGAGI. V lost 7 bases to trimming and J lost 6 bases, with 18 bases between them. Here the CDR3 reads CASTDAGGRNGYTF. The CDR3 coding sequence is TGTGCCAGCACCGACGCCGGGGGGCGCAATGGCTACACCTTC.

The chain has TRBV19 and TRBJ2-7; D is ambiguous. This CDR3 has 11 amino acids. Germline V gives CDR1 LNHDA, CDR2 SQIVND (reference sequence). The V end was cut by 5 bases, the J end by 3 bases, with 5 bases between. In DNA, the CDR3 is TGTGCCAGTAGTGGCGGCTACGAGCAGTACTTC. Amino acid sequence: CASSGGYEQYF.

The chain combines TRBV28 with TRBJ1-5, with no clear D. V was pared by 11 bases and J by 4 bases, with 12 bases between. Germline V gene lookup returns CDR1 MDHEN and CDR2 SYDVKM. CDR3 size: 12 residues. The CDR3 here is CASAVPNQPQHF. The CDR3, as DNA: TGTGCCTCAGCGGTGCCGAATCAGCCCCAGCATTTT.

V is TRBV28 and J is TRBJ2-3; TRBD2 matches at 7 bases. Germline lookup yields CDR1 MDHEN and CDR2 SYDVKM. After removal of 2 bases from V and 3 bases from J, the junction contained 11 bases not matched to a gene. The CDR3 has 17 residues. The CDR3 loop is CASSLTGREYRTDTQYF. The CDR3 region has the DNA TGTGCCAGCAGTTTAACGGGGCGGGAGTACAGGACAGATACGCAGTATTTT.

The chain employs TRBV28 and TRBJ2-1; 8 positions match TRBD2. From germline, CDR1 is MDHEN and CDR2 SYDVKM. Trimming took 5 bases from V and 4 from J; bases not matched to a gene: 7. The CDR3 contains 15 residues. CDR3 coding DNA: TGTGCCAGCAGTGTAGGACTAGCAGGTTACAATGAGCAGTTCTTC. Amino acids: CASSVGLAGYNEQFF.

This clone appeared once. V and J are TRBV20-1 and TRBJ1-6; D is undetermined. Germline lookup yields CDR1 DFQATT and CDR2 SNEGSKA (reference sequence). Trimming removed 3 bases at V and 8 bases at J, with 5 bases between. The CDR3 is 11 residues long. The CDR3 reads CSARLDSPLHF. CDR3 nucleotides: TGCAGTGCTAGGTTGGATTCACCCCTCCACTTT.

This rearrangement joins TRBV29-1 to TRBJ2-7, with 11 bases lining up with TRBD2. V shed 7 bases and J 6 bases; nucleotides not matched to a gene: 11. The length of the CDR3 is 14 residues. CDR1 and CDR2 from the germline V gene are SQVTM and ANQGSEA. Written as DNA, the CDR3 is TGCAGCGCAACCGGGACTAGCGGTCTCCCCGAGCAGTACTTC. Encoded protein: CSATGTSGLPEQYF.

V gene TRBV19 combines with J gene TRBJ2-7, with D tentatively TRBD1 (5 bases). V gave up 5 bases and J gave up 2 bases, with 19 bases separating them. Per germline, CDR1 LNHDA and CDR2 SQIVND (reference sequence). This CDR3 comprises 16 residues. The CDR3 spells CASSSLSGHLPYEQYF. CDR3 coding DNA: TGTGCCAGTAGTTCCCTATCAGGGCATCTACCCTACGAGCAGTACTTC.

V and J are TRBV10-3 and TRBJ2-7, with 7 nucleotides matching TRBD1. Germline V gene sequence: CDR1 ENHRY, CDR2 SYGVKD. The CDR3 length is 15 residues. With V trimmed by 1 base and J by 0 bases, 3 bases remained unmatched. CDR3 amino acids: CAISEFRDSSYEQYF. The CDR3 DNA follows: TGTGCCATCAGTGAGTTTCGGGACAGCTCCTACGAGCAGTACTTC.

This chain joins TRBV27 and TRBJ2-7; no reliable D call. V lost 7 bases and J lost 2, with 18 bases in between. This CDR3 comprises 15 residues. CDR1 is MNHEY and CDR2 is SMNVEV in the germline V gene (reference sequence). The CDR3 DNA follows: TGTGCCAGCAAGGTTGGGATCCAGAGCACCTACGAGCAGTACTTC. Its translation is CASKVGIQSTYEQYF.

The V call is TRBV7-7, the J call TRBJ2-1; no clear D gene. The CDR3 consists of 15 residues. Trimming left V 2 bases short and J 0 bases short, with 8 bases between. The germline V gene has CDR1 SSHAT and CDR2 FNYEAQ (reference sequence). DNA of the CDR3: TGTGCCAGCAGCTTAAGGGTCAGCTCCTACAATGAGCAGTTCTTC. This codes for CASSLRVSSYNEQFF.

A remark on this clone: This sample includes further DNA sequences coding for the same CDR3. CDR3 sequence: CASSLGLAGGPGETQYF. The DNA for the CDR3 is TGCGCCAGCAGCTTGGGACTAGCGGGAGGGCCCGGGGAGACCCAGTACTTC. V and J are TRBV5-1 and TRBJ2-5; 14 nucleotides match TRBD2. The CDR3 length is 17 residues. V shed 0 bases, J shed 5 bases, and the junction held 6 bases outside the gene matches. Germline values: CDR1 SGHRS, CDR2 YFSETQ. Together with reference TRBV5-1 and TRBJ2-5, the CDR3 gives the full variable domain: KAGVTQTPRYLIKTRGQQVTLSCSPISGHRSVSWYQQTPGQGLQFLFEYFSETQRNKGNFPGRFSGRQFSNSRSEMNVSTLELGDSALYLCASSLGLAGGPGETQYFGPGTRLLVL.

This clone has just one count. Other DNA sequences in this sample translate to the same CDR3. V gene TRBV4-1 combines with J gene TRBJ2-2; 9 positions match TRBD1. The CDR3 is 15 residues long. Germline lookup yields CDR1 MGHRA and CDR2 YSYEKL. The V segment lost 3 bases and the J segment 6 bases; nucleotides outside the gene matches: 5. The CDR3: CASSQPGQGSGELFF. The CDR3 DNA is TGCGCCAGCAGCCAGCCGGGACAGGGCTCCGGGGAGCTGTTTTTT.

This clone has only one observation. V and J are TRBV10-1 and TRBJ1-1; D is ambiguous. Trimming took 5 bases from V and 1 from J, leaving 8 bases between them. This CDR3 region has 13 residues. Germline V gene sequence: CDR1 WNHNN, CDR2 SYGVQD (reference sequence). CDR3 sequence reads: CASSHTTNTEAFF. The CDR3, as DNA: TGCGCCAGCAGTCACACTACGAACACTGAAGCTTTCTTT.

CDR3 sequence: CASRGTGGPQYF. The DNA for the CDR3 is TGTGCCAGCAGGGGGACAGGGGGCCCCCAGTACTTC. The chain couples TRBV28 to TRBJ2-5; 12 positions agree with TRBD1. Germline V gene sequence: CDR1 MDHEN, CDR2 SYDVKM. V lost 6 bases and J lost 9; bases outside the gene matches: 2. The length of the CDR3 is 12 residues.

This clone was counted once. The chain links TRBV5-1 to TRBJ1-1, with TRBD1 as a possible D gene (6 bases). This CDR3 contains 14 residues. Looked up from germline, CDR1 is SGHRS and CDR2 is YFSETQ. Trimming removed 1 base at V and 5 bases at J, with 12 bases between. The CDR3 loop reads CASSLQGLRTEAFF. The CDR3 DNA reads TGCGCCAGCAGCTTGCAGGGGTTGAGGACTGAAGCTTTCTTT.

This rearrangement joins TRBV15 to TRBJ2-2, with D possibly being TRBD1 (6 bases). The length of the CDR3 is 16 residues. The V end was cut by 3 bases, the J end by 1 base, with 12 bases between. CDR1 LNHNV and CDR2 YYDKDF come from the germline V gene (reference sequence). The DNA for the CDR3 is TGTGCCACCAGCAGGCTGCCGGGACAGAACACCGGGGAGCTGTTTTTT. Protein product: CATSRLPGQNTGELFF.

This chain joins TRBV7-9 and TRBJ1-2; D is possibly TRBD1 (6 bases). Trimming pared 4 bases from V and 6 bases from J, leaving 18 bases between. There are 15 residues in the CDR3. CDR1 SEHNR and CDR2 FQNEAQ come from the germline V gene (reference sequence). The CDR3 is CASSSGAGPGNGYTF. CDR3 nucleotide sequence: TGTGCCAGCAGCTCGGGGGCGGGCCCAGGGAATGGCTACACCTTC.